This entry features one T cell receptor (beta chain) sequence. Its antigen is not identified. This specimen comes from a study of OX40 agonist ivuxolimab in advanced cancers. For the study at large: Patients treated during dose escalation were battling hepatocellular carcinoma, melanoma, renal cell or head and neck cancer. Partial responses occurred in Three dose-escalation patients, one with hepatocellular carcinoma and two with cutaneous melanoma.

TCRdb's table, derived via immunoSEQ multiplex PCR, lists solely in-frame clones and lacks some. The table shows about 79,000 clones, with about 88% occurring only once. Regarding the study as a whole: Within 6 weeks, CD4+ and CD8+ blood T cells expanded clonally at 0.1 to 3.0 mg/kg. Low normalized T-cell clonal expansion also characterized some of the nonresponders.

V was trimmed by 5 bases and J by 3 bases, leaving 13 bases between them. This CDR3 is built from 15 residues. CDR1 is LNHDA, CDR2 SQIVND, per germline (reference sequence). The sequence derives from an adult with an advanced solid tumor such as melanoma, head and neck, liver or kidney cancer. The sample in question was CD4+ or CD8+ T cells sorted from blood, obtained in a trial of the OX40 agonist ivuxolimab. The chain recombines TRBV19 with TRBJ2-2; possible D gene TRBD2, 6 bases. This chain's CDR3 is CASSWGTLYTGELFF. The CDR3 nucleotides read TGTGCCAGTAGTTGGGGGACTTTGTACACCGGGGAGCTGTTTTTT.